This entry describes one T cell receptor (beta chain). Profiled with immunoSEQ multiplex PCR; TCRdb holds only in-frame clones, not every one. The sample shows 100,000 or so clones, 90% to 95% of them seen only once. This entry comes from a study of T cell changes during pregnancy in multiple sclerosis. With V trimmed by 4 bases and J by 3 bases, 9 bases remained unmatched. CDR1 is LGHNA and CDR2 is YNFKEQ in the germline V gene. The CDR3 is 15 residues long. This chain links TRBV4-2 with TRBJ2-7; 7 bases line up with TRBD1. Sequencing was performed on peripheral blood, taken before pregnancy. This clonotype was sampled from a female donor with multiple sclerosis, enrolled in a pregnancy study. The CDR3 DNA follows: TGTGCCAGCAGCCCCGGACAGGACTCTTACTACGAGCAGTACTTC. It specifies CASSPGQDSYYEQYF.